This T cell receptor (beta chain) is from a study of blood T cell repertoires in COVID-19. Study in general: Sources were T cells, B-cell-depleted T cells, or PBMCs; the material itself was cDNA or gDNA.

The CDR3 consists of 14 residues. Germline values: CDR1 SQVTM, CDR2 ANQGSEA. V lost 6 bases to trimming and J lost 1 base; unmatched junction nucleotides: 6. Repertoires were generated with immunoSEQ multiplex PCR, while TCRdb's copy carries only in-frame clones and drops some. The sample contains just under 250,000 clones, approximately 86% of which appear only once. The J gene is TRBJ2-7, the V gene TRBV29-1, with 10 bases fitting TRBD1. The material sequenced was peripheral blood. This clonotype was sampled from a woman aged 30 to 39 who had recovered from COVID-19. The CDR3 nucleotides are TGCAGCGTGGCCGGGACAGGGGATTCCTACGAGCAGTACTTC. It encodes CSVAGTGDSYEQYF.